The clone carrying this T cell receptor (beta chain) was counted a single time. The antigen is not known. The sample comes from a study of T cell responses to AZD1222 COVID-19 vaccine. The V segment lost 5 bases and the J segment 5 bases; nucleotides outside the gene matches: 8. The CDR3 runs 14 residues. Germline assignment: CDR1 KGHSH and CDR2 LQKENI. TCRdb keeps only in-frame clones here, not all; method: immunoSEQ multiplex PCR. The sample includes 45,000 to 55,000 clones, approximately 86% of them seen just once. Study results and limitations: Only 5 or 6 people who got AZD1222 tested seropositive at baseline. Nearly half of unique spike-specific TCRs reportedly avoided B.1.351 and B.1.1.7 mutated regions. Spike-specific TCR repertoires showed rising breadth and depth after two AZD1222 doses.

V gene TRBV18 combines with J gene TRBJ1-2, with 7 bases aligning to TRBD1. This clonotype was sampled from an adult who received the AZD1222 COVID-19 vaccine. This material consisted of peripheral blood, taken 28 days after the second AZD1222 dose. The CDR3 here is CASSEDGQAYGYTF. The CDR3 DNA is TGTGCCAGCTCAGAGGACGGACAGGCGTATGGCTACACCTTC.